Listed below are T cell receptor beta chains from one sample, sequenced in a study of T cells after posttransplantation cyclophosphamide. This table comes from immunoSEQ multiplex PCR, and its TCRdb copy is limited to in-frame clones, with some not included. In total the sample includes about 39,000 clones, none of them seen once. The sample comprised PBMCs. These receptors originate from a woman in her forties or fifties in good health and a related stem cell transplant donor. CDR3s include the opening cysteine and the closing phenylalanine or tryptophan. The D gene is left open where the match is weak. A clone size is listed for some rows: how often the clone was seen (once, few, many), or a class if it is expanded.

V	J	size	D	CDR3	DNA
TRBV18	TRBJ2-1	many	NA	CASSPNQDSYNEQFF	TGTGCCAGCTCACCAAATCAGGACTCCTACAATGAGCAGTTCTTC
TRBV15	TRBJ1-5	many	NA	CATSRESAGNSNQPQHF	TGTGCCACCAGCAGGGAATCCGCAGGGAATAGCAATCAGCCCCAGCATTTT
TRBV28	TRBJ2-5	many	TRBD2	CASRWTSGDWETQYF	TGTGCCAGCAGGTGGACTAGCGGGGATTGGGAGACCCAGTACTTC
TRBV2	TRBJ2-5	many	NA	CASSVFQETQYF	TGTGCCAGCAGTGTCTTCCAGGAGACCCAGTACTTC
TRBV11-3	TRBJ2-2	many	NA	CARQDYTGELFF	TGTGCCAGACAGGATTACACCGGGGAGCTGTTTTTT
TRBV18	TRBJ2-7	many	NA	CASSPRRGAYEQYF	TGTGCCAGCTCACCACGCAGGGGAGCCTACGAGCAGTACTTC
TRBV6-1	TRBJ2-1	many	NA	CASSEWGTNEQFF	TGTGCCAGCAGTGAATGGGGGACAAATGAGCAGTTCTTC
TRBV19	TRBJ1-5	many	NA	CASNLGASNQPQHF	TGTGCCAGTAATTTAGGGGCTAGCAATCAGCCCCAGCATTTT
TRBV2	TRBJ1-1	many	TRBD1	CASSDTGTGALSF	TGTGCCAGCAGTGATACCGGGACAGGGGCTCTCAGTTTT
TRBV15	TRBJ2-5	NA	NA	CATSRGDIGTQYF	TGTGCCACCAGCAGGGGAGATATAGGGACCCAGTACTTC
TRBV6-5	TRBJ1-1	many	TRBD1	CASSFPGQETTFF	TGTGCCAGCAGTTTTCCGGGACAGGAGACAACTTTCTTT
TRBV19	TRBJ1-6	many	TRBD1	CASSPDRGGGDSPLHF	TGTGCCAGTAGCCCGGACAGGGGCGGCGGAGATTCACCCCTCCACTTT
TRBV28	TRBJ2-7	many	TRBD2	CASRATSGGSYEQYF	TGTGCCAGCAGGGCGACTAGCGGGGGATCCTACGAGCAGTACTTC
TRBV6-1	TRBJ1-5	few	TRBD1	CASSYSGGSQHF	TGTGCCAGCAGTTATTCAGGGGGCAGTCAGCATTTT
TRBV28	TRBJ1-4	many	TRBD1	CASSSRQGAGEKLFF	TGTGCCAGCAGTTCTCGGCAGGGGGCTGGCGAAAAACTGTTTTTT
TRBV6-5	TRBJ1-1	few	NA	CASSEAANKEAFF	TGTGCCAGCAGTGAGGCAGCGAATAAGGAAGCTTTCTTT
TRBV6-6	TRBJ2-7	NA	NA	CASSYSEIAHEQYF	TGTGCCAGCAGTTACTCGGAAATAGCGCACGAGCAGTACTTC
TRBV5-1	TRBJ1-1	many	TRBD1	CASSFAGTATEAFF	TGCGCCAGCAGCTTCGCAGGGACAGCCACTGAAGCTTTCTTT
TRBV7-6	TRBJ2-3	many	TRBD1	CASSLGQGTTDTQYF	TGTGCCAGCAGCTTAGGACAGGGGACCACAGATACGCAGTATTTT
TRBV5-8	TRBJ2-7	few	NA	CASSLLVGSYEQCF	TGTGCCAGCAGCTTGTTGGTGGGCTCCTACGAGCAGTGCTTC
TRBV6-1	TRBJ2-7	many	NA	CASSEVGGATFYEQYF	TGTGCCAGCAGTGAAGTAGGAGGGGCAACCTTCTACGAGCAGTACTTC
TRBV9	TRBJ1-6	many	TRBD1	CASSVRQGDDSPLHF	TGTGCCAGCAGCGTTCGACAGGGGGATGATTCACCCCTCCACTTT
TRBV4-1	TRBJ2-2	medium-sized	TRBD2	CASSQEGLAIRELFF	TGCGCCAGCAGCCAAGAAGGACTAGCTATAAGGGAGCTGTTTTTT
TRBV28	TRBJ2-7	NA	NA	CASSPGQQLYEQYF	TGTGCCAGCAGTCCGGGACAACAGTTATACGAGCAGTACTTC
TRBV6-1	TRBJ1-5	many	NA	CASRTVLYSNQPQHF	TGTGCCAGCAGGACAGTCCTTTATAGCAATCAGCCCCAGCATTTT
TRBV7-9	TRBJ2-7	many	TRBD1	CASSSPSLGPGGIYEQYF	TGTGCCAGCAGCTCACCCTCCTTAGGGCCAGGGGGCATCTACGAGCAGTACTTC
TRBV5-1	TRBJ2-2	many	TRBD2	CASTTRGGVPNTGELFF	TGCGCCAGCACCACACGTGGGGGGGTCCCCAACACCGGGGAGCTGTTTTTT
TRBV6-1	TRBJ1-1	many	TRBD1	CASRVPGQATEAFF	TGTGCCAGCAGGGTCCCGGGACAGGCCACTGAAGCTTTCTTT
TRBV5-1	TRBJ2-3	NA	TRBD1	CASSQFGTDTDTQYF	TGCGCCAGCAGCCAATTCGGGACAGACACAGATACGCAGTATTTT
TRBV18	TRBJ2-5	many	NA	CASSPGDQETQYF	TGTGCCAGCTCACCGGGCGACCAAGAGACCCAGTACTTC
TRBV28	TRBJ1-2	many	NA	CASRGLGEAHGYTF	TGTGCCAGCAGGGGGTTAGGGGAAGCCCATGGCTACACCTTC
TRBV7-9	TRBJ2-7	many	NA	CASSLALGASSYEQYF	TGTGCCAGCAGCTTAGCATTGGGGGCCAGCTCCTACGAGCAGTACTTC
TRBV28	TRBJ2-1	few	TRBD2	CASSLSGGPNNEQFF	TGTGCCAGCAGCCTAAGCGGGGGGCCAAACAATGAGCAGTTCTTC
TRBV6-5	TRBJ1-5	few	TRBD1	CASSDRGPQPQHF	TGTGCCAGCAGTGACAGGGGACCCCAGCCCCAGCATTTT
TRBV28	TRBJ2-7	many	TRBD2	CASTTPRGSSYEQYF	TGTGCCAGCACCACCCCGCGGGGGAGCTCCTACGAGCAGTACTTC
TRBV6-1	TRBJ2-1	many	TRBD2	CASSPGLAPNNEQFF	TGTGCCAGCAGCCCGGGACTAGCGCCAAACAATGAGCAGTTCTTC
TRBV19	TRBJ1-5	many	TRBD1	CASSITAGGRQPQHF	TGTGCCAGTAGTATAACGGCAGGGGGCAGGCAGCCCCAGCATTTT
TRBV5-1	TRBJ2-1	many	TRBD1	CASSLLRQGLEYNEQFF	TGCGCCAGCAGCTTGCTGAGACAGGGATTGGAGTACAATGAGCAGTTCTTC
TRBV5-6	TRBJ2-3	many	NA	CASSLVGVAADTQYF	TGTGCCAGCAGCTTGGTAGGGGTAGCAGCAGATACGCAGTATTTT
TRBV2	TRBJ2-1	many	NA	CASRTNSYNEQFF	TGTGCCAGTCGGACAAACTCCTACAATGAGCAGTTCTTC
TRBV27	TRBJ2-1	many	NA	CASSFGGGAGYNEQFF	TGTGCCAGCAGTTTTGGCGGGGGCGCAGGATACAATGAGCAGTTCTTC
TRBV27	TRBJ2-7	many	TRBD1	CASSSLDRYFF	TGTGCCAGCAGTTCTTTGGACAGGTATTTCTTC
TRBV2	TRBJ2-7	many	NA	CASTGRFPSSYEQYF	TGTGCCAGCACCGGTCGGTTCCCGAGCTCCTACGAGCAGTACTTC
TRBV7-3	TRBJ2-5	many	TRBD2	CASSTGTSGATQYF	TGTGCCAGCAGCACTGGGACTAGCGGGGCCACCCAGTACTTC
TRBV25-1	TRBJ1-6	many	TRBD1	CASSDPGTANSPLHF	TGTGCCAGCAGTGACCCCGGGACAGCGAATTCACCCCTCCACTTT
TRBV7-9	TRBJ2-7	many	NA	CASSPPRDYEQYF	TGTGCCAGCAGTCCCCCGCGGGACTACGAGCAGTACTTC
TRBV6-4	TRBJ1-2	many	NA	CASRPGAGRENYGYTF	TGTGCCAGCAGGCCCGGGGCCGGCCGGGAGAACTATGGCTACACCTTC
TRBV5-4	TRBJ2-1	many	NA	CASSHTDSYNEQFF	TGTGCCAGCAGCCATACTGACTCGTACAATGAGCAGTTCTTC
TRBV5-8	TRBJ1-6	many	TRBD1	CASSLRGGRNSPLHF	TGTGCCAGCAGCTTGAGAGGGGGCCGGAATTCACCCCTCCACTTT
TRBV6-6	TRBJ2-2	many	TRBD1	CASRDRGWTGELFF	TGTGCCAGCCGAGACAGGGGATGGACCGGGGAGCTGTTTTTT